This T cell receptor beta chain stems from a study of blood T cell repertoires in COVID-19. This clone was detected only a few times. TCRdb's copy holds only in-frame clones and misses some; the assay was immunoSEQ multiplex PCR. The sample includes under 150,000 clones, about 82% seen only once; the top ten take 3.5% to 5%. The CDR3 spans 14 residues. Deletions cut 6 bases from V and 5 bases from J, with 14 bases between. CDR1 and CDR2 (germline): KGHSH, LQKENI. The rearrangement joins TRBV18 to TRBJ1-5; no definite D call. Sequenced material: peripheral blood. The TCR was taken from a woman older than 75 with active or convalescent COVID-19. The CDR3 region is CASSLGPGDQPQHF. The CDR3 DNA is TGTGCCAGCTCCCTAGGCCCCGGGGATCAGCCCCAGCATTTT.